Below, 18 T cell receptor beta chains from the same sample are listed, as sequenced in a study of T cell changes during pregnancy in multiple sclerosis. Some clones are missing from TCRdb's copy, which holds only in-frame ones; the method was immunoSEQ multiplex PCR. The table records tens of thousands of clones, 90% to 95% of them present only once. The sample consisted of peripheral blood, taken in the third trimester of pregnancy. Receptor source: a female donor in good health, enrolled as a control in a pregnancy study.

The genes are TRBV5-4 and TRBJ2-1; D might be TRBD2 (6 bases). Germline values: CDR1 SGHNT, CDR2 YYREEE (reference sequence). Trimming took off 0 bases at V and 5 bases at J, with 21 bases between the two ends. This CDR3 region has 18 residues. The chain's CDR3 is CASSLERGPGLNNNEQFF. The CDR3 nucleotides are TGTGCCAGCAGCTTGGAGAGGGGTCCGGGACTCAATAACAATGAGCAGTTCTTC.

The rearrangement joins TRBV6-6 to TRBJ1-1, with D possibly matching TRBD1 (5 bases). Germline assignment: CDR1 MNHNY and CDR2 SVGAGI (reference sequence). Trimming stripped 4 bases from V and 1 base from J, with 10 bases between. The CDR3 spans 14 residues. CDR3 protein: CASSSHQGNTEAFF. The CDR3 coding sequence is TGTGCCAGCAGTTCACACCAGGGGAACACTGAAGCTTTCTTT.

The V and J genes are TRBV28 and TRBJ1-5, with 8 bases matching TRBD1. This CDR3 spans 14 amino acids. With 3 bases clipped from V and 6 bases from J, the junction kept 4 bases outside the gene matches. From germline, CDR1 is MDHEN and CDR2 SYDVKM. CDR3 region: CASSFDRGAQPQHF. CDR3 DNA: TGTGCCAGCAGTTTTGACAGGGGAGCTCAGCCCCAGCATTTT. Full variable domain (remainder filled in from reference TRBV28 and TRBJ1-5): DVKVTQSSRYLVKRTGEKVFLECVQDMDHENMFWYRQDPGLGLRLIYFSYDVKMKEKGDIPEGYSVSREKKERFSLILESASTNQTSMYLCASSFDRGAQPQHFGDGTRLSIL.

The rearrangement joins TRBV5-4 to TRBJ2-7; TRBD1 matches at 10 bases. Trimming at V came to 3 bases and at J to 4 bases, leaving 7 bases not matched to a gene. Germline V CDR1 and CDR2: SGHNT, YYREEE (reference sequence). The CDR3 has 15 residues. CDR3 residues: CASSSRDRGWYEQYF. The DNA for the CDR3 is TGTGCCAGCAGCTCGCGGGACAGGGGATGGTACGAGCAGTACTTC. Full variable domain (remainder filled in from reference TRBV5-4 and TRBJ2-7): ETGVTQSPTHLIKTRGQQVTLRCSSQSGHNTVSWYQQALGQGPQFIFQYYREEENGRGNFPPRFSGLQFPNYSSELNVNALELDDSALYLCASSSRDRGWYEQYFGPGTRLTVT.

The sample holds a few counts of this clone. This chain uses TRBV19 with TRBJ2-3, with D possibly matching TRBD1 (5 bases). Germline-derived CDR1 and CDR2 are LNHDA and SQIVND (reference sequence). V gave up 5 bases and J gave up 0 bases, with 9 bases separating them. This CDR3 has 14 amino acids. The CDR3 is CASSLQGSTDTQYF. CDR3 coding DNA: TGTGCCAGTAGTCTTCAGGGTAGCACAGATACGCAGTATTTT. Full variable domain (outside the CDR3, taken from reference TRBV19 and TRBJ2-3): DGGITQSPKYLFRKEGQNVTLSCEQNLNHDAMYWYRQDPGQGLRLIYYSQIVNDFQKGDIAEGYSVSREKKESFPLTVTSAQKNPTAFYLCASSLQGSTDTQYFGPGTRLTVL.

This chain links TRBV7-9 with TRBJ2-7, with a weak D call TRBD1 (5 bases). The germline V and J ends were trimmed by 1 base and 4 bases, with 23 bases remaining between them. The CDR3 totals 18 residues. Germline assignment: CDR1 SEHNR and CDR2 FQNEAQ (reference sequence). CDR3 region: CASSLGFPGRVGEYEQYF. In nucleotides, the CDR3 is TGTGCCAGCAGCTTAGGGTTTCCGGGCAGGGTAGGGGAATACGAGCAGTACTTC.

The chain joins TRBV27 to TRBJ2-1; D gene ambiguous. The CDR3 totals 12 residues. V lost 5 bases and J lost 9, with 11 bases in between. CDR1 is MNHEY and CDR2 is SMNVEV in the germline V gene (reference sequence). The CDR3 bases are TGTGCCAGCAGTACTCAACGCTTTGAGCAGTTCTTC. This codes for CASSTQRFEQFF.

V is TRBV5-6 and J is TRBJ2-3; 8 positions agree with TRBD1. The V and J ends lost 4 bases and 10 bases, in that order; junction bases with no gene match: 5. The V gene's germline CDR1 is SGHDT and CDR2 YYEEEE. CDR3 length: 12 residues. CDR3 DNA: TGTGCCAGCAGCCTCCCGGACAGGGCGCAGTATTTT. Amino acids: CASSLPDRAQYF.

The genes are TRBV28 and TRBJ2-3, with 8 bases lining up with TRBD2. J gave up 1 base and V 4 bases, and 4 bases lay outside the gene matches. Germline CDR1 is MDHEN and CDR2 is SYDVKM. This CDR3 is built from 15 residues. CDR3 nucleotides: TGTGCCAGCAGTTCGGGGGGGGGACGCACAGATACGCAGTATTTT. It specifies CASSSGGGRTDTQYF.

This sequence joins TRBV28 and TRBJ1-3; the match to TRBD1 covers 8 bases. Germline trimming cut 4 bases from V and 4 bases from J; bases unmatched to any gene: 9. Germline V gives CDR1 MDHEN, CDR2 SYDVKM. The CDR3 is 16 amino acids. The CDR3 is CASSSTRTGRGNTIYF. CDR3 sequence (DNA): TGTGCCAGCAGTTCCACACGGACAGGGAGAGGAAACACCATATATTTT. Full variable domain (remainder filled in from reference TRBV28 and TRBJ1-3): DVKVTQSSRYLVKRTGEKVFLECVQDMDHENMFWYRQDPGLGLRLIYFSYDVKMKEKGDIPEGYSVSREKKERFSLILESASTNQTSMYLCASSSTRTGRGNTIYFGEGSWLTVV.

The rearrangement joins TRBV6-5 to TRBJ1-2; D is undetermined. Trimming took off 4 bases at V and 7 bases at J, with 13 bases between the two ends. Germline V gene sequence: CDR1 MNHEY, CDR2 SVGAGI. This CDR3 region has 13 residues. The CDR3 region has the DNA TGTGCCAGCAGTTCCCCCGGTTGGAGTGGCTACACCTTC. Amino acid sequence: CASSSPGWSGYTF.

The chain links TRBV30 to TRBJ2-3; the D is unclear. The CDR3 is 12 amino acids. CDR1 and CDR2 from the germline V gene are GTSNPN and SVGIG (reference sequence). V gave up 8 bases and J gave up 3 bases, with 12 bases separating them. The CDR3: CARNLGTDTQYF. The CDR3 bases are TGTGCCCGAAATCTCGGGACAGATACGCAGTATTTT.

The CDR3 bases are TGTGCCAGCAGCTCACAGGGGGCGCTTTCTAACTATGGCTACACCTTC. This encodes CASSSQGALSNYGYTF. The chain joins TRBV2 to TRBJ1-2, with TRBD1 matching over 9 bases. V shed 6 bases and J 0 bases; nucleotides not matched to a gene: 8. The CDR3 has 16 residues. CDR1 and CDR2 (germline): SNHLY, FYNNEI.

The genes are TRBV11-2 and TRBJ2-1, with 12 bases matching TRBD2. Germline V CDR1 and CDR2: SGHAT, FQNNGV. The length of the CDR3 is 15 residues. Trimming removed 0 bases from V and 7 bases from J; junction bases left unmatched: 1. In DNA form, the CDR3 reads TGTGCCAGCAGCTTAGAACTAGCGGGAGGTAATGAGCAGTTCTTC. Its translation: CASSLELAGGNEQFF.

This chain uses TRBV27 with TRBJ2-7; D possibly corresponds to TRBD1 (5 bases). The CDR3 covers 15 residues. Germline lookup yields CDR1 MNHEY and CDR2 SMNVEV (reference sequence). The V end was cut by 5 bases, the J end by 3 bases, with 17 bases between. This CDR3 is CASSAEYRRVYEQYF. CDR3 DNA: TGTGCCAGCAGTGCGGAATACAGGCGAGTCTACGAGCAGTACTTC.

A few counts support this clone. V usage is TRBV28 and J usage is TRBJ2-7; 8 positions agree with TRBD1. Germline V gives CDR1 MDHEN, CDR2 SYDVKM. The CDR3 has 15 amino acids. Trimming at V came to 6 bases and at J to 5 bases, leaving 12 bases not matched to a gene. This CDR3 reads CASRNIGDRPHEQYF. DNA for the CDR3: TGTGCCAGCAGGAACATAGGGGACAGGCCCCACGAGCAGTACTTC.

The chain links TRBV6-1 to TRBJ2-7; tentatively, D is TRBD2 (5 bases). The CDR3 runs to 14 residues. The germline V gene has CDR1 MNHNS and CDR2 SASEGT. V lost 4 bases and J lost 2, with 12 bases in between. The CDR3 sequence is CASSARTDTYEQYF. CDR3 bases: TGTGCCAGCAGTGCCCGGACTGATACCTACGAGCAGTACTTC.

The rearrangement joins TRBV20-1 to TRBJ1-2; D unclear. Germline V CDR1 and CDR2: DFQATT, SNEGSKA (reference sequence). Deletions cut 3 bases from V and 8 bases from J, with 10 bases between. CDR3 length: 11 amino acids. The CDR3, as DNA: TGCAGTGCTAGGCTTCTGCGGGGCTACACCTTC. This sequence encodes CSARLLRGYTF.